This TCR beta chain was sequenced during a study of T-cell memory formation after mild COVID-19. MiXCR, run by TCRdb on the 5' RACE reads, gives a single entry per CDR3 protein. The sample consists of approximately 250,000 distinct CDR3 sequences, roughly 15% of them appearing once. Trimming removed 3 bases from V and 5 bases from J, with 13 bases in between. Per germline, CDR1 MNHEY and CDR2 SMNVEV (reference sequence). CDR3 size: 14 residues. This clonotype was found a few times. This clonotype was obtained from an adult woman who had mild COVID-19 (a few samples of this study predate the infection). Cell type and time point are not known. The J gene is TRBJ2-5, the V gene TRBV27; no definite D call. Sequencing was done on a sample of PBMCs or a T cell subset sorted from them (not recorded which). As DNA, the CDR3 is TGTGCCAGCAGTTTTACGACGCGCAAGGAGACCCAGTACTTC. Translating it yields CASSFTTRKETQYF.